The 10 T cell receptor beta chains reported below all come from one sample, sequenced in a study of identical twins. TCRdb re-called the 5' RACE reads through MiXCR, storing one row per CDR3 protein. In the table there are approximately 500,000 distinct CDR3 sequences, approximately 25% of which are singletons. These data also featured in a second study, about T cells expressing NK-cell markers.

The sequencing input was CD4+ T cells sorted from blood. These receptors were collected from a woman between 18 and 30 years old in good health.

The rearrangement links TRBV18 to TRBJ1-1; D not certain. The CDR3 contains 14 residues. Trimming removed 3 bases from V and 3 bases from J, with 11 bases in between. Germline CDR1 KGHSH, CDR2 LQKENI. CDR3 loop: CASSPSHPHTEAFF. CDR3 in DNA: TGTGCCAGCTCACCGAGCCATCCTCACACTGAAGCTTTCTTT.

This clonotype was seen a handful of times. V is TRBV3-1 and J is TRBJ1-5, with D tentatively TRBD1 (5 bases). Germline lookup yields CDR1 LGHDT and CDR2 YNNKEL (reference sequence). CDR3 size: 12 residues. V lost 1 base to trimming and J lost 9 bases, with 7 bases between them. CDR3 sequence (DNA): TGTGCCAGCAGCCAAGCGAGGGGGCCCCAGCATTTT. Translation gives CASSQARGPQHF.

The chain employs TRBV5-1 and TRBJ1-2, with a possible D match to TRBD1 (5 bases). This CDR3 is built from 16 residues. The germline V and J ends were trimmed by 1 base and 0 bases, with 13 bases remaining between them. Germline V CDR1 and CDR2: SGHRS, YFSETQ. The CDR3 DNA reads as TGCGCCAGCAGCTTGTCGCAGGGCCTAGCTAACTATGGCTACACCTTC. This gives the protein CASSLSQGLANYGYTF.

J is TRBJ2-2 and V is TRBV4-3; D might be TRBD2 (6 bases). CDR3 length: 16 amino acids. The germline gives CDR1 LGHNA, CDR2 YSLEER. V shed 1 base and J shed 7 bases, with 16 bases lying between them. In DNA, the CDR3 is TGCGCCAGCAGCCAAGTGGGTCGGGAGCGTATCGGGGAGCTGTTTTTT. Its protein product is CASSQVGRERIGELFF.

The chain couples TRBV7-2 to TRBJ2-3; D might be TRBD1 or TRBD2, each matching 7 bases. Germline V gives CDR1 SGHTA, CDR2 FQGNSA. The CDR3 spans 16 residues. Trimming took 3 bases from V and 4 from J, leaving 17 bases between them. The CDR3 protein is CASSLPGRGLADTQYF. CDR3 DNA: TGTGCCAGCAGCTTGCCGGGGAGGGGGCTCGCAGATACGCAGTATTTT.

J is TRBJ2-2 and V is TRBV3-1; D is unresolved. V lost 3 bases and J 0 bases, leaving 5 bases between the germline ends. Germline V gene sequence: CDR1 LGHDT, CDR2 YNNKEL (reference sequence). The CDR3 loop spans 14 amino acids. CDR3 coding DNA: TGTGCCAGCAGCCATTTAACGAACACCGGGGAGCTGTTTTTT. It translates to CASSHLTNTGELFF. The variable domain in full, with the rest retrieved from reference TRBV3-1 and TRBJ2-2, is DTAVSQTPKYLVTQMGNDKSIKCEQNLGHDTMYWYKQDSKKFLKIMFSYNNKELIINETVPNRFSPKSPDKAHLNLHINSLELGDSAVYFCASSHLTNTGELFFGEGSRLTVL.

The chain carries TRBV11-2 and TRBJ2-1; weak D call: TRBD1 (5 bases). The ends were cut back, 5 bases at V and 10 bases at J, with 15 bases in the middle. CDR1 and CDR2 from the germline V gene are SGHAT and FQNNGV. This CDR3 contains 13 residues. DNA of the CDR3: TGTGCCAGCAGCCTTTTTATGACAGACGAGCAGTTCTTC. Protein sequence: CASSLFMTDEQFF.

V and J are TRBV7-2 and TRBJ1-1; tentative D call: TRBD1 (6 bases). Trimming took 1 base from V and 0 from J, leaving 15 bases between them. Germline loops: CDR1 SGHTA, CDR2 FQGNSA. The CDR3 contains 17 residues. The CDR3 DNA sequence: TGTGCCAGCAGCTTAGTAGGGACGCGGACAGTGAACACTGAAGCTTTCTTT. Protein sequence: CASSLVGTRTVNTEAFF.

There are a few counts of this clonotype. The rearrangement uses TRBV5-1 and TRBJ1-1; a possible D gene is TRBD1 (6 bases). The CDR3 covers 14 residues. CDR1 and CDR2 (germline): SGHRS, YFSETQ. The ends were cut back, 6 bases at V and 1 base at J, with 13 bases in the middle. CDR3 region: CASKGAGANTEAFF. The CDR3 nucleotides are TGCGCCAGCAAGGGAGCAGGGGCGAACACTGAAGCTTTCTTT. The full variable domain, its missing parts supplied by reference TRBV5-1 and TRBJ1-1, is KAGVTQTPRYLIKTRGQQVTLSCSPISGHRSVSWYQQTPGQGLQFLFEYFSETQRNKGNFPGRFSGRQFSNSRSEMNVSTLELGDSALYLCASKGAGANTEAFFGQGTRLTVV.

There are a few counts of this clonotype. This chain links TRBV27 with TRBJ2-5, with 13 nucleotides matching TRBD2. Germline trimming cut 5 bases from V and 2 bases from J; bases unmatched to any gene: 8. CDR3 length equals 17 residues. CDR1 is MNHEY and CDR2 is SMNVEV in the germline V gene (reference sequence). In DNA, the CDR3 is TGTGCCAGCAGTCCCTTGGGACTAGCGGGGTATCAAGAGACCCAGTACTTC. This translates into CASSPLGLAGYQETQYF.